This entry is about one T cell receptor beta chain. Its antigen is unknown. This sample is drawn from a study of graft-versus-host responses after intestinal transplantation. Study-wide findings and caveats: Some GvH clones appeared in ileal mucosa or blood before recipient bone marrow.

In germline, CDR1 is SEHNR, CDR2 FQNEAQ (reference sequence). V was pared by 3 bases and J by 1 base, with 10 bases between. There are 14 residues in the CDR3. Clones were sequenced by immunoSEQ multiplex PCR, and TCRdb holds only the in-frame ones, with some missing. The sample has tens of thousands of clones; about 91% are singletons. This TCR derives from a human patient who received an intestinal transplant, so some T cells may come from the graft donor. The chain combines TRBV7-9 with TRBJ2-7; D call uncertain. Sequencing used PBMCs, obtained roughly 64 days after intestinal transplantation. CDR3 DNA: TGTGCCAGCAGCTTCTTTGGGGATTCCTACGAGCAGTACTTC. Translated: CASSFFGDSYEQYF.